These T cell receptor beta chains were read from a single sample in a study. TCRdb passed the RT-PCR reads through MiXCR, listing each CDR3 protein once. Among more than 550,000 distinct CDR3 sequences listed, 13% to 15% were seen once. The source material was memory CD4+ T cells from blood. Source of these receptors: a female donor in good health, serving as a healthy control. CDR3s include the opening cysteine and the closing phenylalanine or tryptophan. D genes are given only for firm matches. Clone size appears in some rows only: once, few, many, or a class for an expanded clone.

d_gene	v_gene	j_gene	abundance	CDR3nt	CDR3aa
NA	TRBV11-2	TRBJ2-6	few	TGTGCCAGCAGCTTTATGGGGCACTCTGGGGCCAACGTCCTGACTTTC	CASSFMGHSGANVLTF
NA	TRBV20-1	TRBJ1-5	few	TGCAGTGCTACGTATGGGGCCGGTCAGCCCCAGCATTTT	CSATYGAGQPQHF
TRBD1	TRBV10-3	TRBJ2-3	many	TGTGCCATCGGGGACAGGGAGGAGACAGATACGCAGTATTTT	CAIGDREETDTQYF
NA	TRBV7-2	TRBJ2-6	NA	TGTGCCAGCAGCTCTAGGGTGCGTGGGGCCAACGTCCTGACTTTC	CASSSRVRGANVLTF
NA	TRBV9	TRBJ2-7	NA	TGTGCCAGCAGCGTAGGGTGGGACTCCTACGAGCAGTACTTC	CASSVGWDSYEQYF
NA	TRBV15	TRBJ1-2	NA	TGTGCCACCAGCAGAGATGACAGCTATGGCTACACCTTC	CATSRDDSYGYTF
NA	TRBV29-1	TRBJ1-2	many	TGCAGCGTTGGGTTGGCGGGCTATGGCTACACCTTC	CSVGLAGYGYTF
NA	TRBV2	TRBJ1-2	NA	TGTGCCAGTAGGCGGGCTCATGGCTACACCTTC	CASRRAHGYTF
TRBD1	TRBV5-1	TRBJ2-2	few	TGCGCCAGCAGCCGCGGGACAGGGGGCGACACCGGGGAGCTGTTTTTT	CASSRGTGGDTGELFF
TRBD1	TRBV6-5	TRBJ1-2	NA	TGTGCCAGCCTTAAGGGGGCAGGGTCCTATGGCTACACCTTC	CASLKGAGSYGYTF
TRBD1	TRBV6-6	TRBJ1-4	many	TGTGCCAGCAGTTCCGGACAGGACGAAAAACTGTTTTTT	CASSSGQDEKLFF
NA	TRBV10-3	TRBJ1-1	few	TGTGCCATCAGGATAATTGCAGGCCCAGGTAGATCCACTGAAGCTTTCTTT	CAIRIIAGPGRSTEAFF
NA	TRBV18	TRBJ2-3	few	TGTGCCAGCTCACCGGACCGAGGGGCGAGGACGCAGTATTTT	CASSPDRGARTQYF
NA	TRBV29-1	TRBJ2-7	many	TGCAGCGTTCAGACAGGCATAACCTACGAGCAGTACTTC	CSVQTGITYEQYF
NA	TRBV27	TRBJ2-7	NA	TGTGCCAGCAGCACAACTAGATTTAGCTCCTACGAGCAGTACTTC	CASSTTRFSSYEQYF
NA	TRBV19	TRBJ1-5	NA	TGTGCCAGTAGTCGTGATCGTCAGCCCCAGCATTTT	CASSRDRQPQHF
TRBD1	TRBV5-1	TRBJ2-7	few	TGCGCCAGCAACCAGGGGGCCCACTACGAGCAGTACTTC	CASNQGAHYEQYF
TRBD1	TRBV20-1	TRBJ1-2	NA	TGCAGTGCTAGATCCCCTCCGGGACAGAACTATGGCTACACCTTC	CSARSPPGQNYGYTF
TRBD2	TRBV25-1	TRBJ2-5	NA	TGTGCCAGCAGTGGGGCCGGGACTAGCGGGAGCCTGGAGACCCAGTACTTC	CASSGAGTSGSLETQYF
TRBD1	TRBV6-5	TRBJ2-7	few	TGTGCCAGCAGTAAATACGGGACAGGGACCTACGAGCAGTACTTC	CASSKYGTGTYEQYF
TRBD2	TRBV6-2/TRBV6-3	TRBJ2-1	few	TGTGCCAGCAGCCAGACTAGCGCCTCCTACAATGAGCAGTTCTTC	CASSQTSASYNEQFF